The 24 T cell receptor beta chains below all came from one sample that was sequenced in a study of T cell responses to AZD1222 COVID-19 vaccine. The assay was immunoSEQ multiplex PCR, and TCRdb's table has in-frame clones only and misses some. The sample holds 150,000 or so clones, more than 75% seen once. The starting material was peripheral blood, obtained on day 0 of AZD1222 vaccination. The source of these receptors is an adult in good health.

The rearrangement links TRBV6-5 to TRBJ1-1, with TRBD1 matching 7 bases. J was trimmed by 5 bases and V by 4 bases; bases with no gene match: 7. Germline V CDR1 and CDR2: MNHEY, SVGAGI. The CDR3 has 14 residues. The chain's CDR3 is CASSSPGQATEAFF. The CDR3 nucleotides read TGTGCCAGCAGTTCTCCCGGACAGGCGACTGAAGCTTTCTTT.

This clone was picked up one time. CDR3 protein: CASSLGSGTTNEKLFF. DNA for the CDR3: TGTGCCAGCAGTTTAGGCTCGGGGACAACTAATGAAAAACTGTTTTTT. The chain couples TRBV27 to TRBJ1-4; unclear D gene. Germline V gene data show CDR1 as MNHEY and CDR2 as SMNVEV (reference sequence). The CDR3 sequence is 16 residues long. Trimming pared 2 bases from V and 0 bases from J, leaving 10 bases between.

This chain uses TRBV14 with TRBJ2-7; a weak D match, TRBD2 (5 bases). The CDR3 has 15 amino acids. The V and J ends lost 0 bases and 7 bases respectively, with 16 bases between them. CDR1 and CDR2 from the germline V gene are SGHDN and FVKESK. CDR3 sequence (DNA): TGTGCCAGCAGCCAAGATTCGGGGATCTACGTAGAGCAGTACTTC. It yields the protein CASSQDSGIYVEQYF. Using reference TRBV14 and TRBJ2-7 for the parts outside the CDR3, the full variable domain is EAGVTQFPSHSVIEKGQTVTLRCDPISGHDNLYWYRRVMGKEIKFLLHFVKESKQDESGMPNNRFLAERTGGTYSTLKVQPAELEDSGVYFCASSQDSGIYVEQYFGPGTRLTVT.

The V gene is TRBV6-5, the J gene TRBJ1-2; 8 nucleotides line up with TRBD1. The germline V gene encodes CDR1 MNHEY and CDR2 SVGAGI. The CDR3 sequence is 13 residues long. J gave up 8 bases and V 6 bases, and 8 bases lay outside the gene matches. The CDR3 DNA is TGTGCCAGCAGCCCCACAGGGGGTTGGGGCTACACCTTC. Protein: CASSPTGGWGYTF.

This sequence joins TRBV6-5 and TRBJ1-2, with TRBD1 identical over 7 bases. Trimming cost V 8 bases and J 5 bases; bases outside gene matches: 11. The germline V gene has CDR1 MNHEY and CDR2 SVGAGI. The CDR3 extends over 14 amino acids. The CDR3 nucleotides are TGTGCCAGCTTAGTGGTACAGGGGCAATATGGCTACACCTTC. Encoded protein: CASLVVQGQYGYTF.

This clone was found once. The chain couples TRBV29-1 to TRBJ2-7, with D possibly matching TRBD1 (5 bases). Trimming took 6 bases from V and 6 from J, leaving 12 bases between them. This CDR3 region has 11 residues. Germline CDR1 SQVTM, CDR2 ANQGSEA. CDR3 sequence: CSVRTGTEQYF. The CDR3 DNA is TGCAGCGTGCGAACAGGTACCGAGCAGTACTTC.

CDR3 nucleotides: TGTGCCAGCAGTCCGAACCCCGGGACTATTGCCAATGAGCAGTTCTTC. It specifies CASSPNPGTIANEQFF. The gene calls are TRBV11-3 and TRBJ2-1; 7 nucleotides match TRBD2. This CDR3 contains 16 residues. Germline CDR1 and CDR2: SGHNT and YENEEA. J lost 6 bases, V lost 6 bases, and 14 bases had no gene match.

The chain combines TRBV5-1 with TRBJ2-3, with a possible D match to TRBD1 (5 bases). The CDR3 has 14 amino acids. Germline loops: CDR1 SGHRS, CDR2 YFSETQ. V lost 4 bases to trimming and J lost 6 bases, with 15 bases between them. The CDR3 is CASSGDQGSDTQYF. The CDR3 region has the DNA TGCGCCAGCAGCGGCGATCAGGGCAGCGATACGCAGTATTTT.

The rearrangement uses TRBV11-2 and TRBJ2-1, with TRBD2 matching over 7 bases. This CDR3 is 13 amino acids long. CDR1 and CDR2 (germline): SGHAT, FQNNGV. J was trimmed by 11 bases and V by 1 base; bases with no gene match: 5. The CDR3 coding sequence is TGTGCCAGCAGCTTAGGGGGGGGTCGGAAGCAGTTCTTC. Translating gives CASSLGGGRKQFF.

The CDR3 region has the DNA TGCGCCAGCACTGACAGGCCGGGTACTGAAGCTTTCTTT. Translation gives CASTDRPGTEAFF. The chain carries TRBV10-1 and TRBJ1-1; a possible D gene is TRBD1 (6 bases). V lost 7 bases, J lost 5 bases, and 14 bases lay in between. From germline, CDR1 is WNHNN and CDR2 SYGVQD (reference sequence). The CDR3 is made up of 13 amino acids.

V gene TRBV5-1 combines with J gene TRBJ1-2; D is unresolved. The ends were cut back, 3 bases at V and 4 bases at J, with 16 bases in the middle. The CDR3 spans 15 residues. CDR1 and CDR2 (germline): SGHRS, YFSETQ. The DNA of the CDR3 is TGCGCCAGCAGCTCCTTAAGCTCGGGCGGCTATGGCTACACCTTC. Translation gives CASSSLSSGGYGYTF.

The chain is built from TRBV5-8 and TRBJ2-5, with 9 bases that match TRBD2. From germline, CDR1 is SGHTS and CDR2 YDEGEE. This CDR3 is 18 amino acids long. J was trimmed by 0 bases and V by 2 bases; bases with no gene match: 11. CDR3 DNA sequence: TGTGCCAGCAGCTTAGGGCGGCTAGCGGGGCCCCACCAAGAGACCCAGTACTTC. Residues: CASSLGRLAGPHQETQYF.

Concerning this clone: Within the sample, other DNA sequences also encode this same CDR3. The V and J genes are TRBV5-1 and TRBJ2-3; TRBD2 agrees at 7 bases. The trim removed 1 base at V and 1 base at J, leaving 3 bases unmatched. There are 15 residues in the CDR3. The germline CDR1 and CDR2 sequences are SGHRS and YFSETQ. The CDR3 coding sequence is TGCGCCAGCAGCTTGCGGGGGGTGGGCACAGATACGCAGTATTTT. Its translation: CASSLRGVGTDTQYF.

The chain is built from TRBV15 and TRBJ1-2; tentatively, D is TRBD1 (5 bases). V dropped 3 bases and J dropped 6 bases, with 17 bases sitting between them. Germline-derived CDR1 and CDR2 are LNHNV and YYDKDF (reference sequence). The CDR3 is 15 amino acids. CDR3 residues: CATSSGAGAGHGYTF. The CDR3 DNA is TGTGCCACCAGCAGTGGGGCCGGGGCAGGACATGGCTACACCTTC.

This sequence joins TRBV10-3 and TRBJ1-3, with a possible D match to TRBD1 (6 bases). Trimming took 4 bases from V and 4 from J, leaving 11 bases between them. Per the germline V gene, CDR1 is ENHRY and CDR2 is SYGVKD. The CDR3 has 14 amino acids. CDR3 DNA: TGTGCCATCAGTGGGGGGGCCTCGGGAAACACCATATATTTT. It specifies CAISGGASGNTIYF.

The V call is TRBV28, the J call TRBJ2-7, with D unresolved. The CDR3 totals 15 residues. CDR1 is MDHEN, CDR2 SYDVKM, per germline. V was trimmed by 5 bases and J by 3 bases, leaving 17 bases between them. Written as DNA, the CDR3 is TGTGCCAGCAGTCTCACCCTGGCCAGGAGCTACGAGCAGTACTTC. Its translation is CASSLTLARSYEQYF.

The chain has TRBV18 and TRBJ2-2; D is ambiguous. The CDR3 loop spans 14 amino acids. V dropped 4 bases and J dropped 4 bases, with 10 bases sitting between them. Per the germline V gene, CDR1 is KGHSH and CDR2 is LQKENI. The CDR3 DNA follows: TGTGCCAGCTCACGGACGTCCTCCACCGGGGAGCTGTTTTTT. As protein: CASSRTSSTGELFF.

The V and J genes are TRBV4-1 and TRBJ1-2; D is undetermined. The V end was cut by 0 bases, the J end by 1 base, with 9 bases between. This CDR3 spans 15 amino acids. Germline loops: CDR1 MGHRA, CDR2 YSYEKL. The CDR3 here is CASSQDAWVNYGYTF. DNA of the CDR3: TGCGCCAGCAGCCAAGACGCGTGGGTTAACTATGGCTACACCTTC.

The chain employs TRBV30 and TRBJ1-6; TRBD1 agrees at 8 bases. V dropped 5 bases and J dropped 7; count of bases not matched to a gene: 4. The CDR3 extends over 13 amino acids. Germline V gene lookup returns CDR1 GTSNPN and CDR2 SVGIG (reference sequence). The CDR3 here is CAWDDRGNSPLHF. DNA for the CDR3: TGTGCCTGGGACGACAGGGGAAATTCACCCCTCCACTTT.

This clone was seen only once. The chain is built from TRBV14 and TRBJ1-1, with TRBD1 matching over 7 bases. Germline CDR1 SGHDN, CDR2 FVKESK. V lost 3 bases, J lost 11 bases, and 9 bases stayed unmatched. The CDR3 extends over 13 amino acids. The CDR3 is CASSHKGGGEAFF. CDR3 sequence (DNA): TGTGCCAGCAGCCATAAGGGAGGGGGCGAGGCTTTCTTT.

This chain uses TRBV28 with TRBJ1-5; TRBD1 matches at 7 bases. Trimming took 5 bases from V and 5 from J; bases not matched to a gene: 9. Germline loops: CDR1 MDHEN, CDR2 SYDVKM. This CDR3 is 15 amino acids long. The CDR3 DNA reads TGTGCCAGCAGTGCCTCGACAGGGTCGGATCAGCCCCAGCATTTT. It yields the protein CASSASTGSDQPQHF.

The V call is TRBV18, the J call TRBJ1-4; tentatively, D is TRBD1 (6 bases). The CDR3 runs to 16 residues. The germline CDR1 and CDR2 sequences are KGHSH and LQKENI. Trimming took off 3 bases at V and 8 bases at J, with 19 bases between the two ends. The CDR3 loop is CASSPESVGGGEKLFF. For the CDR3, the DNA is TGTGCCAGCTCACCGGAGTCGGTTGGAGGGGGGGAAAAACTGTTTTTT.

This sequence joins TRBV28 and TRBJ1-3; 7 positions agree with TRBD1. The CDR3 is made up of 14 amino acids. Germline V gene lookup returns CDR1 MDHEN and CDR2 SYDVKM. With V trimmed by 6 bases and J by 1 base, 3 bases remained unmatched. CDR3 sequence reads: CASRGGPSGNTIYF. As DNA, the CDR3 is TGTGCCAGCAGAGGGGGCCCTTCTGGAAACACCATATATTTT.

The rearrangement uses TRBV30 and TRBJ1-4; D ambiguous. The CDR3 totals 13 residues. Trimming removed 2 bases from V and 0 bases from J, with 4 bases in between. Per the germline V gene, CDR1 is GTSNPN and CDR2 is SVGIG (reference sequence). The CDR3 coding sequence is TGTGCCTGGAGTCAGACAACTAATGAAAAACTGTTTTTT. Amino acids: CAWSQTTNEKLFF.